This passage covers 20 T cell receptor beta chains from one sample sequenced in a study of cytomegalovirus exposure and HLA in healthy donors. Primers included in the PCR were 60 Vbeta and 13 Jbeta primers. The assay was immunoSEQ multiplex PCR, and TCRdb's table has in-frame clones only and misses some. The table lists 150,000 to 200,000 clones, nearly 80% of them singletons. Source material: PBMCs. The receptors stem from a female donor in good health and CMV-seronegative.

This clone has only a few counts. The chain has TRBV5-1 and TRBJ2-5; D uncertain. V was shortened by 4 bases and J by 2 bases, with 15 bases between the two germline ends. The CDR3 length is 15 residues. CDR1 and CDR2 from the germline V gene are SGHRS and YFSETQ. CDR3 DNA: TGCGCCAGCAGCCGAACCCCAGGTGAACAAGAGACCCAGTACTTC. It codes for CASSRTPGEQETQYF.

V and J are TRBV19 and TRBJ2-1; 9 bases are shared with TRBD2. Trimming cost V 1 base and J 9 bases; bases outside gene matches: 7. The CDR3 length is 15 residues. Germline assignment: CDR1 LNHDA and CDR2 SQIVND (reference sequence). CDR3 sequence: CASSIVAGVVGEQFF. Here the CDR3 DNA reads TGTGCCAGTAGTATAGTAGCGGGAGTGGTTGGTGAGCAGTTCTTC.

The table lists this clone with a count of one. This chain uses TRBV5-1 with TRBJ1-1; 7 nucleotides align to TRBD1. CDR1 is SGHRS, CDR2 YFSETQ, per germline. Trimming took 4 bases from V and 6 from J; bases not matched to a gene: 6. The CDR3 totals 13 residues. CDR3 loop: CASSPDRISEAFF. CDR3 DNA: TGCGCCAGCAGCCCGGACAGGATCTCTGAAGCTTTCTTT. Variable domain in full (rest from reference TRBV5-1 and TRBJ1-1): KAGVTQTPRYLIKTRGQQVTLSCSPISGHRSVSWYQQTPGQGLQFLFEYFSETQRNKGNFPGRFSGRQFSNSRSEMNVSTLELGDSALYLCASSPDRISEAFFGQGTRLTVV.

J is TRBJ2-5 and V is TRBV11-3, with D perhaps TRBD2 (6 bases). The DNA end is more similar to TRBJ2-7, so the J call may be wrong. CDR3 length: 15 amino acids. Germline V gene lookup returns CDR1 SGHNT and CDR2 YENEEA. CDR3 loop: CASSLGGLENHEQYF. Written as DNA, the CDR3 is TGTGCCAGCAGTCTCGGGGGATTGGAGAACCACGAGCAGTACTTC.

This chain uses TRBV5-1 with TRBJ1-1; D is possibly TRBD1 (5 bases). The CDR3 covers 14 residues. Trimming pared 2 bases from V and 3 bases from J, leaving 11 bases between. Germline V gene sequence: CDR1 SGHRS, CDR2 YFSETQ. CDR3 amino acids: CASSLGSGYTEAFF. CDR3 sequence (DNA): TGCGCCAGCAGCTTAGGATCAGGGTACACTGAAGCTTTCTTT.

The V gene is TRBV6-5, the J gene TRBJ2-7; no definite D call. The V gene lost 1 base and the J gene lost 7 bases, with 14 bases spanning the gap. The V gene's germline CDR1 is MNHEY and CDR2 SVGAGI. The CDR3 loop spans 14 amino acids. For the CDR3, the DNA is TGTGCCAGCAGTTACTTGAGCAATTCGGGTGAGCAGTACTTC. This sequence encodes CASSYLSNSGEQYF.

This sequence joins TRBV15 and TRBJ2-7; maybe TRBD1 (6 bases). The CDR3 covers 15 residues. V dropped 8 bases and J dropped 3 bases, with 20 bases sitting between them. Germline values: CDR1 LNHNV, CDR2 YYDKDF (reference sequence). DNA for the CDR3: TGTGCCACCGGCCCCCTGGACAGCCCTAACTACGAGCAGTACTTC. Amino acid sequence: CATGPLDSPNYEQYF.

The rearrangement joins TRBV9 to TRBJ2-1; the D gene is possibly TRBD2 (5 bases). Germline CDR1 SGDLS, CDR2 YYNGEE. The CDR3 is made up of 17 amino acids. The V gene lost 5 bases and the J gene lost 4 bases, with 22 bases spanning the gap. CDR3 in amino acids: CASSPGGGTRLYNEQFF. The CDR3 DNA follows: TGTGCCAGCAGTCCCGGTGGAGGTACTAGGCTTTACAATGAGCAGTTCTTC.

The rearrangement joins TRBV7-3 to TRBJ2-2; 10 positions match TRBD2. The V and J ends lost 8 bases and 7 bases, in that order; junction bases with no gene match: 7. The germline gives CDR1 SGHTA, CDR2 FQGTGA. The CDR3 has 14 amino acids. The CDR3: CASSSGGVNGELFF. The CDR3 DNA reads as TGTGCCAGCTCTAGCGGGGGAGTTAACGGGGAGCTGTTTTTT.

This clone was recorded a few times. The gene calls are TRBV6-1 and TRBJ1-5, with D unresolved. CDR1 is MNHNS and CDR2 is SASEGT in the germline V gene. Trimming removed 6 bases at V and 5 bases at J, with 2 bases between. The CDR3 covers 10 residues. CDR3 DNA: TGTGCCAGCAGCTATCAGCCCCAGCATTTT. Encoded protein: CASSYQPQHF.

J is TRBJ2-1 and V is TRBV7-2; 13 positions agree with TRBD2. This CDR3 has 16 amino acids. The V gene's germline CDR1 is SGHTA and CDR2 FQGNSA. The trim removed 5 bases at V and 8 bases at J, leaving 9 bases unmatched. The CDR3 DNA follows: TGTGCCAGCAGCCAACGCGAAACTAGCGGGGGGGATGAGCAGTTCTTC. It codes for CASSQRETSGGDEQFF.

The chain uses TRBV30 and TRBJ1-5; possible D gene TRBD1, 5 bases. Germline CDR1 and CDR2: GTSNPN and SVGIG (reference sequence). V was pared by 0 bases and J by 3 bases, with 9 bases between. The CDR3 sequence is 14 residues long. The CDR3 coding sequence is TGTGCCTGGAGTGTAAAGGGGAACAATCAGCCCCAGCATTTT. It translates to CAWSVKGNNQPQHF.

The genes are TRBV6-1 and TRBJ1-1; D gene unclear. CDR3 size: 13 residues. The ends were cut back, 7 bases at V and 8 bases at J, with 17 bases in the middle. The germline V gene encodes CDR1 MNHNS and CDR2 SASEGT. This CDR3 is CASISASPHEAFF. CDR3 nucleotides: TGTGCCAGCATAAGCGCGAGTCCACACGAAGCTTTCTTT.

This sequence joins TRBV5-1 and TRBJ1-1; 9 bases agree with TRBD1. The V segment lost 4 bases and the J segment 3 bases; nucleotides outside the gene matches: 4. CDR1 SGHRS and CDR2 YFSETQ come from the germline V gene. This CDR3 is 14 amino acids long. CDR3: CASSVQGADTEAFF. Here the CDR3 DNA reads TGCGCCAGCAGCGTACAGGGGGCCGACACTGAAGCTTTCTTT.

V is TRBV19 and J is TRBJ2-7; a possible D gene is TRBD1 (6 bases). The V gene's germline CDR1 is LNHDA and CDR2 SQIVND (reference sequence). The V gene lost 4 bases and the J gene lost 0 bases, with 7 bases spanning the gap. CDR3 length equals 13 residues. The CDR3 coding sequence is TGTGCCAGTAGTAGGACAGTCTCCTACGAGCAGTACTTC. Translating gives CASSRTVSYEQYF.

This chain connects TRBV4-1 to TRBJ1-1; TRBD1 agrees at 8 bases. Germline V gives CDR1 MGHRA, CDR2 YSYEKL. J gave up 3 bases and V 3 bases, and 6 bases lay outside the gene matches. CDR3 size: 15 residues. CDR3 sequence: CASSHSPDRDTEAFF. In DNA form, the CDR3 reads TGCGCCAGCAGCCACTCCCCGGACAGGGACACTGAAGCTTTCTTT.

The chain is built from TRBV4-1 and TRBJ1-4; D is possibly TRBD1 (6 bases). Deletions cut 1 base from V and 8 bases from J, with 11 bases between. The CDR3 has 14 amino acids. Germline V gene lookup returns CDR1 MGHRA and CDR2 YSYEKL. The CDR3 bases are TGCGCCAGCAGCCAAGGGGGGGGGCGAGAAAAACTGTTTTTT. It is translated as CASSQGGGREKLFF.

The V call is TRBV28, the J call TRBJ2-2, with D possibly being TRBD2 (5 bases). Germline lookup yields CDR1 MDHEN and CDR2 SYDVKM. The V end was cut by 11 bases, the J end by 1 base, with 11 bases between. The CDR3 is made up of 13 amino acids. The CDR3 coding sequence is TGTGCCGAGGCAGGACTGAACACCGGGGAGCTGTTTTTT. Its protein is CAEAGLNTGELFF.

V is TRBV27 and J is TRBJ2-7; TRBD1 agrees at 8 bases. The V segment lost 5 bases and the J segment 4 bases; nucleotides outside the gene matches: 7. The CDR3 is 14 amino acids. Germline V gene sequence: CDR1 MNHEY, CDR2 SMNVEV (reference sequence). The CDR3 here is CASSPGQGLYEQYF. As DNA, the CDR3 is TGTGCCAGCAGTCCTGGACAGGGTCTGTACGAGCAGTACTTC.

The chain couples TRBV10-3 to TRBJ1-2; D ambiguous. The V gene lost 8 bases and the J gene lost 5 bases, with 9 bases spanning the gap. CDR1 is ENHRY and CDR2 is SYGVKD in the germline V gene. The CDR3 runs 11 residues. The CDR3 sequence is CAIQSRYGYTF. CDR3 coding DNA: TGTGCCATCCAGTCAAGATATGGCTACACCTTC.